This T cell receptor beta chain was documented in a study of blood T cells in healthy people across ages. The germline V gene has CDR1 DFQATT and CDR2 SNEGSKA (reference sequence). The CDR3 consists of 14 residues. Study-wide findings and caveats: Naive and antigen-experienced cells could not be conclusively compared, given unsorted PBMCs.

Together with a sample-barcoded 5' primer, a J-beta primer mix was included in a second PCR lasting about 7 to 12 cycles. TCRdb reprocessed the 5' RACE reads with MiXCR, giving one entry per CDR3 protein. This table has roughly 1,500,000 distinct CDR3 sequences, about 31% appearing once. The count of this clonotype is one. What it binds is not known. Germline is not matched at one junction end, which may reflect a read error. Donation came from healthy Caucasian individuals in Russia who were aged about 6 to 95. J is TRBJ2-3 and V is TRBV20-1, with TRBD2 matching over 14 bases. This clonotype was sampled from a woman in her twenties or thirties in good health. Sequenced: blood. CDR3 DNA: TGCAGTCAGAAGACTAGCGGGGGGGCAAATACGCGGTATTTT. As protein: CSQKTSGGANTRYF.